The 12 T cell receptor beta chains in this list originate from one sample, sequenced in a study of T cells in Graves' hyperthyroidism and ophthalmopathy. TCR beta CDR3 region amplification was performed from RNA transcripts. TCR CDR3 underwent first-round RT-PCR with the HTBI primer set. TCRdb redid the calling of the multiplex PCR reads with MiXCR, one entry per CDR3 protein. The profile shows 300,000 to 400,000 distinct CDR3 sequences, 20% to 25% of them singletons. The specimen sequenced was blood. The receptors derive from a woman between 50 and 59 years old with Graves' hyperthyroidism.

This clonotype has a count of ten or more. The chain uses TRBV7-2 and TRBJ2-3, with 13 bases identical to TRBD2. Germline CDR1 reads SGHTA; CDR2 reads FQGNSA. The CDR3 extends over 15 amino acids. Germline trimming cut 5 bases from V and 4 bases from J; bases unmatched to any gene: 3. CDR3 coding DNA: TGTGCCAGCAGCACTGGACTAGCGGGGGCAGATACGCAGTATTTT. This translates into CASSTGLAGADTQYF.

Ten or more counts support this clonotype. This chain connects TRBV3-1 to TRBJ2-7; D ambiguous. Trimming left V 1 base short and J 5 bases short, with 3 bases between. The CDR3 extends over 11 amino acids. Per germline, CDR1 LGHDT and CDR2 YNNKEL (reference sequence). CDR3 amino acids: CASSQGHEQYF. The CDR3 bases are TGTGCCAGCAGCCAAGGCCACGAGCAGTACTTC.

In its sample, this clonotype was seen a few times. J is TRBJ2-7 and V is TRBV25-1; D is undetermined. The CDR3 runs to 16 residues. Germline-derived CDR1 and CDR2 are MGHDK and SYGVNS. Trimming took 1 base from V and 1 from J, leaving 14 bases between them. Here the CDR3 reads CASSESADRWSYEQYF. The CDR3, as DNA: TGTGCCAGCAGTGAATCGGCGGACCGATGGTCCTACGAGCAGTACTTC.

This clonotype was counted between two and nine times. A read error may explain this, as a much larger clone is one base away. The chain recombines TRBV27 with TRBJ2-5, with D unclear. V lost 11 bases to trimming and J lost 1 base, with 17 bases between them. This CDR3 has 14 residues. Looked up from germline, CDR1 is MNHEY and CDR2 is SMNVEV (reference sequence). CDR3 bases: TGTGCCGGCACCCGTCGAGGTGGCCAAGAGACCCAGTACTTC. This gives the protein CAGTRRGGQETQYF.

This clonotype has more than one count but fewer than ten. CDR3 DNA sequence: TGCAGCGTCGTCCTCATGACCCCTTCAGCGGGAGGTTCTCCCTACGAGCAGTACTTC. This sequence encodes CSVVLMTPSAGGSPYEQYF. V and J are TRBV29-1 and TRBJ2-7, with 9 bases that match TRBD2. Germline V lookup: CDR1 SQVTM, CDR2 ANQGSEA. The V segment lost 6 bases and the J segment 2 bases; nucleotides outside the gene matches: 23. The CDR3 has 19 residues.

The chain joins TRBV2 to TRBJ2-5, with 10 bases that match TRBD1. The germline V gene has CDR1 SNHLY and CDR2 FYNNEI. V lost 6 bases, J lost 5 bases, and 12 bases stayed unmatched. This CDR3 comprises 16 residues. The CDR3 region has the DNA TGTGCCAGCAGAGAAACCGGGACAGGGGATTTGGAGACCCAGTACTTC. Protein product: CASRETGTGDLETQYF. The full variable domain, completed using reference TRBV2 and TRBJ2-5, is EPEVTQTPSHQVTQMGQEVILRCVPISNHLYFYWYRQILGQKVEFLVSFYNNEISEKSEIFDDQFSVERPDGSNFTLKIRSTKLEDSAMYFCASRETGTGDLETQYFGPGTRLLVL.

This clonotype was picked up many times. The chain employs TRBV6-1 and TRBJ2-7; perhaps TRBD2 as D (5 bases). V gave up 0 bases and J gave up 5 bases, with 11 bases separating them. Per the germline V gene, CDR1 is MNHNS and CDR2 is SASEGT. There are 14 residues in the CDR3. The CDR3 DNA is TGTGCCAGCAGTGAAGCGCCTGGGAGCCACGAGCAGTACTTC. This encodes CASSEAPGSHEQYF.

This clonotype occurred many times. This chain connects TRBV7-3 to TRBJ2-7; D is ambiguous. The germline V gene encodes CDR1 SGHTA and CDR2 FQGTGA. This CDR3 is built from 15 residues. V lost 1 base to trimming and J lost 4 bases, with 14 bases between them. The CDR3: CASSLMPDPFYEQYF. The CDR3 DNA is TGTGCCAGCAGCTTAATGCCCGACCCTTTTTACGAGCAGTACTTC.

With respect to this clonotype: At one end the junction does not follow the germline gene, possibly because of a read error. V usage is TRBV12-3 or TRBV12-4 and J usage is TRBJ1-3; D is ambiguous. The CDR3 is made up of 16 amino acids. In DNA form, the CDR3 reads TGTGCCACCGAGGGAATGGATATGAACTCTGGAAGCACCATATATTTT. This encodes CATEGMDMNSGSTIYF.

This chain links TRBV10-3 with TRBJ1-6, with 7 bases matching TRBD1. From germline, CDR1 is ENHRY and CDR2 SYGVKD. V shed 6 bases, J shed 7 bases, and the junction held 12 bases outside the gene matches. The CDR3 runs to 16 residues. The CDR3 sequence: CAIRSRQGVENSPLHF. CDR3 nucleotide sequence: TGTGCCATCAGGAGTCGACAGGGAGTGGAGAATTCACCCCTCCACTTT.

This clonotype was detected ten times or more. This chain links TRBV28 with TRBJ2-2; D is perhaps TRBD1 (6 bases). Germline V lookup: CDR1 MDHEN, CDR2 SYDVKM. V was pared by 2 bases and J by 4 bases, with 11 bases between. The CDR3 runs 15 residues. CDR3 sequence (DNA): TGTGCCAGCAGTTTAAGCAGGGGCGCCACCGGGGAGCTGTTTTTT. Its protein product is CASSLSRGATGELFF.

The rearrangement links TRBV4-1 to TRBJ2-7, with 9 bases that match TRBD1. J lost 6 bases, V lost 2 bases, and 8 bases had no gene match. The CDR3 spans 15 residues. CDR1 is MGHRA and CDR2 is YSYEKL in the germline V gene. In nucleotides, the CDR3 is TGCGCCAGCAGCCAACTGCGGGACAGGGTCTTCGAGCAGTACTTC. Its translation: CASSQLRDRVFEQYF.